These 15 T cell receptor beta chains originate from one sample sequenced in a study of blood T cell repertoires in COVID-19. Some clones are missing from TCRdb's copy, which holds only in-frame ones; the method was immunoSEQ multiplex PCR. The table shows around 300,000 clones, with around 86% occurring only once. The sequenced sample consisted of PBMCs or T cells enriched from blood (not recorded which). Every receptor here comes from a woman between 40 and 50 years old who had recovered from COVID-19.

The chain couples TRBV30 to TRBJ2-3; TRBD2 aligns across 10 bases. This CDR3 contains 15 residues. Looked up from germline, CDR1 is GTSNPN and CDR2 is SVGIG (reference sequence). J gave up 3 bases and V 5 bases, and 8 bases lay outside the gene matches. CDR3 DNA: TGTGCCTGGGGAAGCGGGAGGGCTCCGACAGATACGCAGTATTTT. Residues: CAWGSGRAPTDTQYF.

This clone was recorded only once. The chain has TRBV5-5 and TRBJ2-1; TRBD2 aligns across 14 bases. This CDR3 is 17 amino acids long. Germline CDR1 reads SGHKS; CDR2 reads YYEKEE (reference sequence). Trimming at V came to 4 bases and at J to 2 bases, leaving 5 bases not matched to a gene. The CDR3 protein is CASSVTSGRGPYNEQFF. Here the CDR3 DNA reads TGTGCCAGCAGCGTGACTAGCGGGAGGGGGCCCTACAATGAGCAGTTCTTC. The variable domain in full, completed from reference TRBV5-5 and TRBJ2-1, reads DAGVTQSPTHLIKTRGQQVTLRCSPISGHKSVSWYQQVLGQGPQFIFQYYEKEERGRGNFPDRFSARQFPNYSSELNVNALLLGDSALYLCASSVTSGRGPYNEQFFGPGTRLTVL.

Notes on this clone: Other DNA sequences from this sample encode an identical CDR3 as well. V gene TRBV5-1 combines with J gene TRBJ1-5; D is uncertain. This CDR3 comprises 13 residues. The V end was cut by 0 bases, the J end by 4 bases, with 5 bases between. Germline V CDR1 and CDR2: SGHRS, YFSETQ. The CDR3 protein is CASSLAGNQPQHF. The CDR3 DNA reads TGCGCCAGCAGCTTGGCAGGTAATCAGCCCCAGCATTTT.

The J gene is TRBJ2-1, the V gene TRBV5-1; 8 nucleotides match TRBD1. The ends lost 5 bases at V and 5 bases at J; junction bases unmatched: 15. The germline V gene has CDR1 SGHRS and CDR2 YFSETQ. CDR3 size: 17 residues. CDR3 sequence (DNA): TGCGCCAGCAGTGGGGATCCAGGGGGCCCCCACCACAATGAGCAGTTCTTC. The encoded protein is CASSGDPGGPHHNEQFF.

This rearrangement joins TRBV5-6 to TRBJ2-1, with 14 bases aligning to TRBD2. The length of the CDR3 is 15 residues. Germline CDR1 reads SGHDT; CDR2 reads YYEEEE. V was pared by 4 bases and J by 7 bases, with 4 bases of the junction left unmatched. As DNA, the CDR3 is TGTGCCAGCAGCCCCAGACTAGCGGGAGGGAATGAGCAGTTCTTC. This encodes CASSPRLAGGNEQFF.

The chain carries TRBV6-6 and TRBJ2-5; 7 positions agree with TRBD1. Germline loops: CDR1 MNHNY, CDR2 SVGAGI (reference sequence). The CDR3 consists of 16 residues. J lost 0 bases, V lost 6 bases, and 10 bases had no gene match. The CDR3: CASRPGTDRYQETQYF. The DNA of the CDR3 is TGTGCCAGCAGACCGGGGACAGACAGGTACCAAGAGACCCAGTACTTC.

The chain employs TRBV9 and TRBJ2-2; TRBD2 matches at 7 bases. V lost 4 bases, J lost 6 bases, and 6 bases stayed unmatched. The germline V gene encodes CDR1 SGDLS and CDR2 YYNGEE. The CDR3 contains 14 residues. CDR3 in amino acids: CASSPRTSPGELFF. As DNA, the CDR3 is TGTGCCAGCAGCCCCCGGACTAGTCCCGGGGAGCTGTTTTTT.

This rearrangement joins TRBV6-5 to TRBJ1-1; D gene uncertain. CDR1 and CDR2 (germline): MNHEY, SVGAGI. The CDR3 has 14 amino acids. V was shortened by 2 bases and J by 1 base, with 8 bases between the two germline ends. CDR3 residues: CASSYTRQNTEAFF. CDR3 sequence (DNA): TGTGCCAGCAGTTACACGCGACAGAACACTGAAGCTTTCTTT.

The sample holds a few counts of this clone. The chain recombines TRBV9 with TRBJ1-2; D uncertain. Germline CDR1 is SGDLS and CDR2 is YYNGEE. This CDR3 comprises 13 residues. The ends were cut back, 0 bases at V and 4 bases at J, with 7 bases in the middle. As DNA, the CDR3 is TGTGCCAGCAGCGTAGTCGAGGGCTATGGCTACACCTTC. This translates into CASSVVEGYGYTF. Together with reference TRBV9 and TRBJ1-2, the CDR3 gives the full variable domain: DSGVTQTPKHLITATGQRVTLRCSPRSGDLSVYWYQQSLDQGLQFLIQYYNGEERAKGNILERFSAQQFPDLHSELNLSSLELGDSALYFCASSVVEGYGYTFGSGTRLTVV.

J is TRBJ1-1 and V is TRBV4-1; 7 nucleotides match TRBD1. The V gene's germline CDR1 is MGHRA and CDR2 YSYEKL. V gave up 6 bases and J gave up 0 bases; unmatched junction bases: 7. The CDR3 consists of 15 residues. CDR3 sequence reads: CASRGTGQMNTEAFF. DNA for the CDR3: TGCGCCAGCAGAGGCACGGGACAGATGAACACTGAAGCTTTCTTT.

This clone was observed a single time. The V call is TRBV4-3, the J call TRBJ2-7; no clear D. The length of the CDR3 is 15 residues. The germline V gene encodes CDR1 LGHNA and CDR2 YSLEER. V was clipped by 6 bases and J by 0 bases, with 15 bases between them. The CDR3, as DNA: TGCGCCAGCAGTTACTCACGGCAGGTCTCCTACGAGCAGTACTTC. Translation: CASSYSRQVSYEQYF.

V and J are TRBV28 and TRBJ1-2; the match to TRBD1 covers 8 bases. The V gene's germline CDR1 is MDHEN and CDR2 SYDVKM. V lost 5 bases and J lost 8; bases outside the gene matches: 7. CDR3 size: 13 residues. The CDR3: CASSATGDGGYTF. In nucleotides, the CDR3 is TGTGCCAGCAGTGCGACAGGGGACGGGGGCTACACCTTC.

Turning to this clone: Its ends do not fully match the called genes, so a read error is possible. The chain uses TRBV19 and TRBJ2-3; 12 bases map to TRBD2. The germline CDR1 and CDR2 sequences are LNHDA and SQIVND (reference sequence). The CDR3 runs to 15 residues. The DNA of the CDR3 is TGTGCCACTAGTAAGACTAGCGGGAGCGGAGATACGCAGTATTTT. It is translated as CATSKTSGSGDTQYF.

This chain joins TRBV2 and TRBJ1-5, with 12 bases aligning to TRBD1. V was pared by 4 bases and J by 6 bases, with 4 bases of the junction left unmatched. Germline CDR1 is SNHLY and CDR2 is FYNNEI. This CDR3 region has 15 residues. CDR3 nucleotides: TGTGCCAGCAGTGTGGGACAGGGGGCTGGTCAGCCCCAGCATTTT. Amino acid sequence: CASSVGQGAGQPQHF.

This chain links TRBV5-4 with TRBJ1-2; possible D gene TRBD1, 5 bases. CDR1 is SGHNT and CDR2 is YYREEE in the germline V gene (reference sequence). V was shortened by 8 bases and J by 3 bases, with 20 bases between the two germline ends. CDR3 length equals 15 residues. CDR3 in DNA: TGTGCCAGGGAAAGGGGTCCAGAAAGGCACTATGGCTACACCTTC. Translated, it gives CARERGPERHYGYTF.